This is a list of T cell receptor beta chains from one sample in a study. TCRdb called the 5' RACE reads again in MiXCR, with one record for every CDR3 protein. Among approximately 10,000 distinct CDR3 sequences listed, more than 20% were seen once. Material: Tregs sorted from blood. These receptors all stem from a female donor with breast cancer. Each CDR3 is given with its conserved first and last residue. Each record gives: D gene, J gene, V gene, clone size, CDR3 protein, CDR3 DNA. A D gene is named only where the DNA matches it firmly. Some rows mark clone size as missing; the rest say once, few, many or name a class of expanded clone.

D: TRBD1; J: TRBJ2-1; V: TRBV25-1; size: medium-sized; CDR3: CASSGGTASYNEQFF; DNA: TGTGCCAGCAGTGGAGGGACAGCTTCCTACAATGAGCAGTTCTTC
D: -; J: TRBJ2-1; V: TRBV24-1; size: few; CDR3: CATSDRTGSHYNEQFF; DNA: TGTGCCACCAGTGACCGGACTGGATCCCACTACAATGAGCAGTTCTTC
D: TRBD2; J: TRBJ2-1; V: TRBV7-3; size: medium-sized; CDR3: CASSLTYSGGGNEQFF; DNA: TGTGCCAGCAGCTTAACGTATAGCGGGGGGGGCAATGAGCAGTTCTTC
D: TRBD1; J: TRBJ1-2; V: TRBV9; size: many; CDR3: CASSETGDSDYGYTF; DNA: TGTGCCAGCAGCGAAACAGGGGATTCGGACTATGGCTACACCTTC
D: TRBD2; J: TRBJ2-3; V: TRBV30; size: many; CDR3: CAARLAGTDTQYF; DNA: TGTGCCGCCCGGCTAGCGGGGACGGATACGCAGTATTTT
D: TRBD1; J: TRBJ1-5; V: TRBV25-1; size: medium-sized; CDR3: CVSIGQGDQPQHF; DNA: TGTGTCTCTATTGGACAGGGAGATCAGCCCCAGCATTTT
D: -; J: TRBJ1-5; V: TRBV19; size: few; CDR3: CASSISRGLSNQPQHF; DNA: TGTGCCAGTAGTATTAGTAGGGGCCTTAGCAATCAGCCCCAGCATTTT
D: -; J: TRBJ2-6; V: TRBV6-5; size: few; CDR3: CASSYGQPSGANVLTF; DNA: TGTGCCAGCAGTTATGGACAGCCCTCTGGGGCCAACGTCCTGACTTTC
D: -; J: TRBJ1-5; V: TRBV7-9; size: many; CDR3: CASSPQGFNQPQHF; DNA: TGTGCCAGCAGCCCTCAGGGATTCAATCAGCCCCAGCATTTT
D: TRBD1; J: TRBJ1-1; V: TRBV11-1; size: many; CDR3: CASSLARDSEAFF; DNA: TGTGCCAGCAGCTTAGCGCGGGACAGTGAAGCTTTCTTT
D: -; J: TRBJ2-7; V: TRBV10-2; size: many; CDR3: CASTEGLASFEQYF; DNA: TGCGCCAGCACCGAGGGCCTAGCAAGTTTCGAGCAGTACTTC
D: TRBD2; J: TRBJ2-7; V: TRBV5-1; size: -; CDR3: CASSLGLAGGSYEQYF; DNA: TGCGCCAGCAGCTTGGGACTAGCGGGAGGTTCCTACGAGCAGTACTTC
D: TRBD1; J: TRBJ1-1; V: TRBV9; size: many; CDR3: CASSVQGTGLGVDTEAFF; DNA: TGTGCCAGCAGCGTACAAGGGACAGGGTTGGGCGTGGACACTGAAGCTTTCTTT
D: -; J: TRBJ1-2; V: TRBV5-1; size: medium-sized; CDR3: CASSYPSRADGYTF; DNA: TGCGCCAGCAGCTATCCCTCAAGGGCTGATGGCTACACCTTC
D: TRBD2; J: TRBJ2-1; V: TRBV28; size: -; CDR3: CASSSGIAGGNEQFF; DNA: TGTGCCAGCAGTTCCGGGATAGCGGGAGGAAATGAGCAGTTCTTC
D: TRBD1; J: TRBJ2-1; V: TRBV7-9; size: medium-sized; CDR3: CASRLPGQGSANEQFF; DNA: TGTGCCAGCAGATTACCGGGACAGGGTTCTGCAAATGAGCAGTTCTTC
D: TRBD1; J: TRBJ1-1; V: TRBV29-1; size: many; CDR3: CSALRGGLNTEAFF; DNA: TGCAGCGCCCTGAGAGGGGGCCTGAACACTGAAGCTTTCTTT
D: -; J: TRBJ1-4; V: TRBV20-1; size: many; CDR3: CSARDRGIQRANEKLFF; DNA: TGCAGTGCTAGAGATCGAGGGATACAAAGGGCTAATGAAAAACTGTTTTTT
D: TRBD2; J: TRBJ2-1; V: TRBV4-2; size: few; CDR3: CASSQFTGTSGRNEQFF; DNA: TGTGCCAGCAGCCAATTTACCGGGACTAGCGGTCGGAATGAGCAGTTCTTC
D: TRBD1; J: TRBJ2-1; V: TRBV6-5; size: many; CDR3: CASSYSRQGHNEQFF; DNA: TGTGCCAGCAGTTACTCTAGACAGGGACACAATGAGCAGTTCTTC
D: -; J: TRBJ1-1; V: TRBV4-2; size: -; CDR3: CASSQDMGATEAFF; DNA: TGTGCCAGCAGCCAAGATATGGGGGCCACTGAAGCTTTCTTT
D: -; J: TRBJ1-2; V: TRBV12-3/TRBV12-4; size: medium-sized; CDR3: CASTMGVANYGYTF; DNA: TGTGCCAGCACCATGGGGGTAGCTAACTATGGCTACACCTTC
D: -; J: TRBJ2-1; V: TRBV20-1; size: many; CDR3: CSALLPEYNEQFF; DNA: TGCAGTGCCCTCCTACCGGAATACAATGAGCAGTTCTTC
D: -; J: TRBJ2-1; V: TRBV12-3/TRBV12-4; size: -; CDR3: CASFRAETYNEQLF; DNA: TGTGCCAGTTTTCGTGCCGAGACCTACAATGAGCAGCTCTTC
D: -; J: TRBJ1-5; V: TRBV6-5; size: medium-sized; CDR3: CASSYEVQPQHF; DNA: TGTGCCAGCAGTTACGAGGTTCAGCCCCAGCATTTT
D: -; J: TRBJ1-1; V: TRBV12-3/TRBV12-4; size: medium-sized; CDR3: CASRNWGVNTEAFF; DNA: TGTGCCAGCAGGAACTGGGGAGTGAACACTGAAGCTTTCTTT
D: -; J: TRBJ1-1; V: TRBV10-1; size: many; CDR3: CASSESIVTAEAFF; DNA: TGCGCCAGCAGTGAGTCGATTGTCACGGCTGAAGCTTTCTTT
D: -; J: TRBJ2-7; V: TRBV6-5; size: medium-sized; CDR3: CASSYSRVAYEQYF; DNA: TGTGCCAGCAGTTACTCACGGGTCGCCTACGAGCAGTACTTC
D: -; J: TRBJ2-7; V: TRBV6-5; size: -; CDR3: CARSYGSYNEQYF; DNA: TGTGCCAGAAGTTACGGGAGCTACAATGAGCAGTACTTC
D: -; J: TRBJ2-5; V: TRBV4-1; size: few; CDR3: CASSQDHQETQYF; DNA: TGCGCCAGCAGCCAAGATCACCAAGAGACCCAGTACTTC
D: -; J: TRBJ2-1; V: TRBV6-1; size: many; CDR3: CASSEGSDEQFF; DNA: TGTGCCAGCAGTGAAGGCAGCGATGAGCAGTTCTTC
D: TRBD1; J: TRBJ1-5; V: TRBV5-1; size: -; CDR3: CASSFLTGDGNQPQHF; DNA: TGCGCCAGCAGCTTTCTGACAGGGGACGGCAATCAGCCCCAGCATTTT
D: -; J: TRBJ1-1; V: TRBV24-1; size: medium-sized; CDR3: CATSESNTEAFF; DNA: TGTGCCACCAGTGAGTCGAACACTGAAGCTTTCTTT
D: -; J: TRBJ1-1; V: TRBV12-3/TRBV12-4; size: medium-sized; CDR3: CASSLPGNTEAFF; DNA: TGTGCCAGCAGTTTGCCAGGGAACACTGAAGCTTTCTTT
D: -; J: TRBJ2-2; V: TRBV6-1; size: many; CDR3: CASLWADGTGELFF; DNA: TGTGCCAGCCTCTGGGCAGACGGCACCGGGGAGCTGTTTTTT
D: TRBD1; J: TRBJ1-5; V: TRBV10-3; size: -; CDR3: CAASQQGGNQPQHF; DNA: TGTGCCGCCTCACAGCAGGGGGGCAATCAGCCCCAGCATTTT
D: TRBD1; J: TRBJ1-1; V: TRBV7-2; size: medium-sized; CDR3: CASRRTDRALANTEAFF; DNA: TGTGCCAGCAGGAGGACCGACAGGGCACTTGCGAACACTGAAGCTTTCTTT
D: TRBD2; J: TRBJ2-1; V: TRBV12-3/TRBV12-4; size: few; CDR3: CASSTSGIPRNEQFF; DNA: TGTGCCAGCAGTACTAGCGGTATCCCAAGGAATGAGCAGTTCTTC
D: -; J: TRBJ2-7; V: TRBV20-1; size: -; CDR3: CSAPDPGQLTYEQYF; DNA: TGCAGTGCTCCCGATCCGGGACAACTAACATACGAGCAGTACTTC
D: -; J: TRBJ1-5; V: TRBV19; size: many; CDR3: CASSISVGNQPQHF; DNA: TGTGCCAGTAGTATATCAGTGGGCAATCAGCCCCAGCATTTT
D: TRBD2; J: TRBJ2-1; V: TRBV5-4; size: -; CDR3: CASSLLNAGDYNEQFF; DNA: TGTGCCAGCAGCTTGCTGAATGCGGGAGACTACAATGAGCAGTTCTTC